These 30 T cell receptor beta chains originate from one sample sequenced in a study of T cells in localized non-small cell lung cancer. Sequencing used immunoSEQ multiplex PCR; TCRdb keeps in-frame clones, though not all of them. This sample has 55,000 to 65,000 clones, with approximately 90% found just once. Sequencing used peripheral blood, obtained before any cancer treatment. The receptors shown here come from a man aged 40 to 70 with stage I squamous cell lung carcinoma.

The chain links TRBV5-4 to TRBJ2-5, with 10 bases that match TRBD2. The CDR3 spans 16 residues. V was clipped by 0 bases and J by 5 bases; unmatched bases: 7. Germline CDR1 SGHNT, CDR2 YYREEE (reference sequence). CDR3 bases: TGTGCCAGCAGCTTGGAGGTAGCGGGAGGTCGGGAGACCCAGTACTTC. This sequence encodes CASSLEVAGGRETQYF.

V usage is TRBV23-1 and J usage is TRBJ1-1; possibly TRBD1 for D (5 bases). Being an ORF, TRBV23-1 has a function that is uncertain. The CDR3 has 15 residues. Trimming shortened V by 3 bases and J by 3 bases, and 14 bases separated the two germline ends. The CDR3 nucleotides read TGCGCCAGCAGTCAGGAAACAGGCCTGGACACTGAAGCTTTCTTT. Amino acids: CASSQETGLDTEAFF.

The chain is built from TRBV28 and TRBJ1-2, with TRBD1 as a possible D gene (5 bases). V lost 6 bases to trimming and J lost 4 bases, with 9 bases between them. The CDR3 contains 12 residues. Looked up from germline, CDR1 is MDHEN and CDR2 is SYDVKM. The CDR3 loop reads CASRPDSYGYTF. DNA of the CDR3: TGTGCCAGCAGACCTGACAGCTATGGCTACACCTTC.

The chain recombines TRBV11-2 with TRBJ2-1, with TRBD2 matching over 12 bases. The CDR3 has 15 residues. CDR1 and CDR2 (germline): SGHAT, FQNNGV. With 1 base clipped from V and 10 bases from J, the junction kept 5 bases outside the gene matches. The CDR3 DNA reads as TGTGCCAGCAGCTTAGGACTAGCGGGAGTCGGCGAGCAGTTCTTC. Translated: CASSLGLAGVGEQFF. Full variable domain (outside the CDR3, taken from reference TRBV11-2 and TRBJ2-1): EAGVAQSPRYKIIEKRQSVAFWCNPISGHATLYWYQQILGQGPKLLIQFQNNGVVDDSQLPKDRFSAERLKGVDSTLKIQPAKLEDSAVYLCASSLGLAGVGEQFFGPGTRLTVL.

The rearrangement joins TRBV9 to TRBJ1-5; D remains unclear. CDR1 and CDR2 (germline): SGDLS, YYNGEE. V lost 3 bases, J lost 9 bases, and 10 bases lay in between. This CDR3 spans 12 amino acids. DNA for the CDR3: TGTGCCAGCAGCGCTCCCTGTCCGCCCCAGCATTTT. Translated: CASSAPCPPQHF.

This chain links TRBV11-2 with TRBJ2-3; D gene uncertain. CDR1 and CDR2 (germline): SGHAT, FQNNGV. Trimming took off 5 bases at V and 4 bases at J, with 13 bases between the two ends. This CDR3 has 14 residues. The DNA for the CDR3 is TGTGCCAGCAGCCCCTACCGCCGGGCAGATACGCAGTATTTT. This gives the protein CASSPYRRADTQYF.

The chain employs TRBV6-5 and TRBJ2-1; 9 bases fit TRBD2. V shed 0 bases and J 5 bases; nucleotides not matched to a gene: 2. This CDR3 is 15 amino acids long. Per germline, CDR1 MNHEY and CDR2 SVGAGI. The CDR3: CASSYSGLAHNEQFF. DNA for the CDR3: TGTGCCAGCAGTTACTCGGGACTAGCCCACAATGAGCAGTTCTTC.

The chain employs TRBV5-1 and TRBJ2-1; 12 bases are shared with TRBD2. The CDR3 sequence is 16 residues long. The J segment lost 2 bases and the V segment lost 5 bases, leaving 5 bases of the junction unmatched. Germline V lookup: CDR1 SGHRS, CDR2 YFSETQ. Here the CDR3 DNA reads TGCGCCAGCAGTTACACTAGCGGGAGGACCTACAATGAGCAGTTCTTC. Its translation: CASSYTSGRTYNEQFF.

The chain links TRBV10-3 to TRBJ2-5; no definite D call. CDR3 length: 14 residues. Germline V gene lookup returns CDR1 ENHRY and CDR2 SYGVKD. The V gene lost 6 bases and the J gene lost 0 bases, with 11 bases spanning the gap. The CDR3 bases are TGTGCCATCAGCGACTTACCGTACCAAGAGACCCAGTACTTC. It is translated as CAISDLPYQETQYF.

The rearrangement links TRBV7-2 to TRBJ1-2, with 7 nucleotides matching TRBD1. Germline lookup yields CDR1 SGHTA and CDR2 FQGNSA. The CDR3 contains 15 residues. V lost 3 bases, J lost 4 bases, and 8 bases stayed unmatched. This chain's CDR3 is CASSFSRAGGYGYTF. Written as DNA, the CDR3 is TGTGCCAGCAGCTTTAGTCGGGCAGGGGGCTATGGCTACACCTTC.

A single count supports this clone. The chain uses TRBV7-2 and TRBJ2-5; D unresolved. Germline values: CDR1 SGHTA, CDR2 FQGNSA. Trimming removed 1 base from V and 4 bases from J, with 4 bases in between. The CDR3 consists of 12 residues. The CDR3 DNA is TGTGCCAGCAGCTTAGAGAGAGAGACCCAGTACTTC. Residues: CASSLERETQYF.

The CDR3 coding sequence is TGTGCCAGCAGCAAAGGGGACAGAAGCAATCAGCCCCAGCATTTT. As protein: CASSKGDRSNQPQHF. The chain carries TRBV11-2 and TRBJ1-5; 7 nucleotides align to TRBD1. This CDR3 is 15 amino acids long. V was clipped by 5 bases and J by 1 base; unmatched bases: 5. Germline V gives CDR1 SGHAT, CDR2 FQNNGV. Looking up the rest from reference TRBV11-2 and TRBJ1-5 gives the full variable domain: EAGVAQSPRYKIIEKRQSVAFWCNPISGHATLYWYQQILGQGPKLLIQFQNNGVVDDSQLPKDRFSAERLKGVDSTLKIQPAKLEDSAVYLCASSKGDRSNQPQHFGDGTRLSIL.

The chain joins TRBV12-5 to TRBJ1-1; 7 nucleotides match TRBD1. V was clipped by 0 bases and J by 5 bases; unmatched bases: 15. This CDR3 is built from 18 residues. CDR1 and CDR2 (germline): LGHNT, FRNRAP. DNA for the CDR3: TGTGCTAGTGGTTTGGTTTTTGACGTTGACAGGGTGAGAACTGAAGCTTTCTTT. This translates into CASGLVFDVDRVRTEAFF.

The CDR3 region is CASSLGRGGESYEQYF. The CDR3 nucleotides are TGTGCCAGCAGCCTGGGTCGGGGCGGGGAAAGCTACGAGCAGTACTTC. The chain uses TRBV5-5 and TRBJ2-7, with a possible D match to TRBD2 (6 bases). The CDR3 extends over 16 amino acids. In germline, CDR1 is SGHKS, CDR2 YYEKEE (reference sequence). V shed 4 bases and J shed 3 bases, with 20 bases lying between them.

The chain uses TRBV19 and TRBJ2-5, with 13 bases fitting TRBD2. V lost 5 bases and J lost 2; bases outside the gene matches: 5. The CDR3 is 16 amino acids. Germline CDR1 is LNHDA and CDR2 is SQIVND (reference sequence). The CDR3 DNA reads as TGTGCCAGTAGTGCGATACTAGCGGGAGGGCAAGAGACCCAGTACTTC. It is translated as CASSAILAGGQETQYF.

This chain joins TRBV28 and TRBJ2-5; D is possibly TRBD1 or TRBD2 (5 bases each). V dropped 5 bases and J dropped 5 bases, with 15 bases sitting between them. CDR3 length equals 14 residues. Germline CDR1 MDHEN, CDR2 SYDVKM. This CDR3 is CASSGTDGRETQYF. CDR3 sequence (DNA): TGTGCCAGCAGTGGGACGGACGGCAGGGAGACCCAGTACTTC.

V is TRBV7-2 and J is TRBJ1-1; no firm D call. Looked up from germline, CDR1 is SGHTA and CDR2 is FQGNSA. CDR3 size: 14 residues. The V end was cut by 1 base, the J end by 0 bases, with 6 bases between. Here the CDR3 reads CASSLGRMNTEAFF. CDR3 nucleotides: TGTGCCAGCAGCTTAGGAAGGATGAACACTGAAGCTTTCTTT.

The chain is built from TRBV5-6 and TRBJ1-4, with TRBD1 as a possible D gene (5 bases). The CDR3 consists of 17 residues. From germline, CDR1 is SGHDT and CDR2 YYEEEE. Trimming pared 3 bases from V and 2 bases from J, leaving 17 bases between. CDR3 amino acids: CASSSELGTGTNEKLFF. DNA of the CDR3: TGTGCCAGCAGCTCGGAGCTGGGGACGGGGACTAATGAAAAACTGTTTTTT.

V is TRBV7-2 and J is TRBJ2-2, with a weak D call TRBD2 (5 bases). This CDR3 is 14 amino acids long. Per the germline V gene, CDR1 is SGHTA and CDR2 is FQGNSA. The ends were cut back, 4 bases at V and 5 bases at J, with 11 bases in the middle. Here the CDR3 reads CASSSRGRTGELFF. In DNA, the CDR3 is TGTGCCAGCAGCTCAAGAGGGCGGACCGGGGAGCTGTTTTTT.

The chain couples TRBV19 to TRBJ2-5; D is undetermined. This CDR3 contains 12 residues. From germline, CDR1 is LNHDA and CDR2 SQIVND (reference sequence). Trimming left V 5 bases short and J 3 bases short, with 7 bases between. Written as DNA, the CDR3 is TGTGCCAGTAGTCCAAGCAAAGAGACCCAGTACTTC. This sequence encodes CASSPSKETQYF.

J is TRBJ2-2 and V is TRBV6-4; the match to TRBD2 covers 8 bases. CDR3 length: 17 residues. In germline, CDR1 is MRHNA, CDR2 SNTAGT. Trimming took 5 bases from V and 2 from J; bases not matched to a gene: 10. For the CDR3, the DNA is TGTGCCAGCAGTCTTCAGAGCGGGAGCGTAAACACCGGGGAGCTGTTTTTT. Protein product: CASSLQSGSVNTGELFF.

This chain uses TRBV6-1 with TRBJ1-5, with D tentatively TRBD1 (5 bases). Per the germline V gene, CDR1 is MNHNS and CDR2 is SASEGT. The CDR3 sequence is 13 residues long. Trimming removed 2 bases at V and 7 bases at J, with 9 bases between. CDR3 in DNA: TGTGCCAGCAGTGAACTAAGGGACCAGCCCCAGCATTTT. This encodes CASSELRDQPQHF.

This clone showed up just once. The genes are TRBV27 and TRBJ2-7; tentatively, D is TRBD2 (5 bases). This CDR3 has 14 residues. The V and J ends lost 5 bases and 3 bases respectively, with 14 bases between them. Germline CDR1 is MNHEY and CDR2 is SMNVEV (reference sequence). The CDR3 sequence is CASSIGRWVYEQYF. The CDR3 nucleotides are TGTGCCAGCAGTATAGGGAGATGGGTCTACGAGCAGTACTTC.

This chain links TRBV29-1 with TRBJ2-5; 12 nucleotides align to TRBD2. The CDR3 is 15 amino acids. V dropped 3 bases and J dropped 4; count of bases not matched to a gene: 6. Looked up from germline, CDR1 is SQVTM and CDR2 is ANQGSEA. The CDR3 bases are TGCAGCGTTGATCCCGGACTAGCGGGATCAGAGACCCAGTACTTC. Translation: CSVDPGLAGSETQYF.

The rearrangement joins TRBV5-6 to TRBJ2-3, with D possibly matching TRBD1 (5 bases). CDR3 size: 13 residues. Trimming took 4 bases from V and 5 from J, leaving 11 bases between them. In germline, CDR1 is SGHDT, CDR2 YYEEEE. The CDR3 DNA follows: TGTGCCAGCAGCCAATTCAGGGTAGATACGCAGTATTTT. It codes for CASSQFRVDTQYF.

The gene calls are TRBV4-2 and TRBJ2-2, with 8 bases fitting TRBD2. The ends lost 4 bases at V and 2 bases at J; junction bases unmatched: 3. This CDR3 is 15 amino acids long. Germline V gives CDR1 LGHNA, CDR2 YNFKEQ. CDR3 DNA: TGTGCCAGCAGCCGAGCGGGAGAAAACACCGGGGAGCTGTTTTTT. Its translation is CASSRAGENTGELFF.

CDR3 region: CASSRLAGREQFF. The DNA for the CDR3 is TGTGCCAGCAGCCGACTAGCGGGTCGGGAGCAGTTCTTC. The chain links TRBV7-3 to TRBJ2-1; TRBD2 matches 10 bases. The CDR3 spans 13 residues. CDR1 is SGHTA and CDR2 is FQGTGA in the germline V gene. V shed 5 bases and J 10 bases; nucleotides not matched to a gene: 5.

The gene calls are TRBV6-1 and TRBJ2-7, with D possibly matching TRBD1 (6 bases). CDR1 MNHNS and CDR2 SASEGT come from the germline V gene. This CDR3 spans 15 amino acids. Between the trimmed V and J ends, which lost 2 bases and 2 bases, there was a span of 13 bases. The CDR3 DNA is TGTGCCAGCAGTGAAAGGGCAGGGGCTGCCTACGAGCAGTACTTC. Translated, it gives CASSERAGAAYEQYF.

The chain uses TRBV7-2 and TRBJ2-3, with D tentatively TRBD1 or TRBD2 (5 bases each). CDR1 is SGHTA and CDR2 is FQGNSA in the germline V gene. There are 17 residues in the CDR3. V lost 1 base and J 2 bases, leaving 16 bases between the germline ends. The CDR3 nucleotides are TGTGCCAGCAGCTTAGATTCAGGGCAGGGAGACACAGATACGCAGTATTTT. It encodes CASSLDSGQGDTDTQYF.

The gene calls are TRBV7-9 and TRBJ2-3; TRBD1 is a possible D gene (5 bases). CDR1 and CDR2 (germline): SEHNR, FQNEAQ (reference sequence). V lost 4 bases and J 0 bases, leaving 8 bases between the germline ends. The CDR3 totals 14 residues. CDR3 amino acids: CASSWGRSTDTQYF. DNA for the CDR3: TGTGCCAGCAGCTGGGGCAGAAGCACAGATACGCAGTATTTT.